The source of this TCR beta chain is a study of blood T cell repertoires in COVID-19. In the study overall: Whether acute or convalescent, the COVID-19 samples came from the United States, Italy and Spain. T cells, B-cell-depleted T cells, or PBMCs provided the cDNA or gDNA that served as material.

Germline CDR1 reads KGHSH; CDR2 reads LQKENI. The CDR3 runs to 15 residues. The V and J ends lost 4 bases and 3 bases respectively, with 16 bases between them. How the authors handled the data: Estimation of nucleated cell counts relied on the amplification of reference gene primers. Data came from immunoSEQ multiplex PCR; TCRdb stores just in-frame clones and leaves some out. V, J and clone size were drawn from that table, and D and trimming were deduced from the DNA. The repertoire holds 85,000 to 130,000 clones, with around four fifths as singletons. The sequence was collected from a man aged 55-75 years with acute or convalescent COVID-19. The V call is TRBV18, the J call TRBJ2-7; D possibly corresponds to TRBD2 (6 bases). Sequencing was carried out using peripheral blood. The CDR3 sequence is CASSLKAGTYYEQYF. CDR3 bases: TGTGCCAGCTCACTGAAAGCGGGCACCTACTACGAGCAGTACTTC. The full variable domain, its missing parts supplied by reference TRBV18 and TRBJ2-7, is NAGVMQNPRHLVRRRGQEARLRCSPMKGHSHVYWYRQLPEEGLKFMVYLQKENIIDESGMPKERFSAEFPKEGPSILRIQQVVRGDSAAYFCASSLKAGTYYEQYFGPGTRLTVT.